The rows below give T cell receptor beta chains drawn from one sample of a study of pediatric ulcerative colitis. Measured with immunoSEQ multiplex PCR; TCRdb has only the in-frame clones, and not every one. Among about 35,000 clones listed, around 80% were seen once. Source material: gut tissue. The receptors were sampled from a boy younger than 18 with mild ulcerative colitis. Both conserved end residues are part of each CDR3. The order of the fields is CDR3 protein, CDR3 DNA, D gene, J gene, V gene, CDR3 length, clone size. D genes are given only for firm matches. Size is stated for part of the rows, as once, few or many counts, or as a class when the clone is expanded.

CDR3 protein: CASSPRGYEQYF; CDR3 DNA: TGTGCCAGCAGCCCCCGAGGGTACGAGCAGTACTTC; D gene: -; J gene: TRBJ2-7; V gene: TRBV6-1; CDR3 length: 12; clone size: -
CDR3 protein: CASWAPENYNEQFF; CDR3 DNA: TGTGCCAGCTGGGCCCCGGAGAACTACAATGAGCAGTTCTTC; D gene: -; J gene: TRBJ2-1; V gene: TRBV2; CDR3 length: 14; clone size: -
CDR3 protein: CAWSGGQIGYTF; CDR3 DNA: TGTGCCTGGTCGGGAGGGCAAATCGGCTACACCTTC; D gene: -; J gene: TRBJ1-2; V gene: TRBV30; CDR3 length: 12; clone size: -
CDR3 protein: CASIRHPYGYTF; CDR3 DNA: TGTGCCAGTATACGACACCCCTATGGCTACACCTTC; D gene: -; J gene: TRBJ1-2; V gene: TRBV19; CDR3 length: 12; clone size: once
CDR3 protein: CASSLATRSPYEQYF; CDR3 DNA: TGTGCCAGCAGCTTGGCGACACGATCGCCCTACGAGCAGTACTTC; D gene: -; J gene: TRBJ2-7; V gene: TRBV5-4; CDR3 length: 15; clone size: -
CDR3 protein: CASGGGGEQYF; CDR3 DNA: TGTGCCAGCGGCGGCGGGGGCGAGCAGTACTTC; D gene: TRBD2; J gene: TRBJ2-7; V gene: TRBV5-5; CDR3 length: 11; clone size: few
CDR3 protein: CASSVGPAGGLGTGELFF; CDR3 DNA: TGTGCCAGCAGCGTAGGGCCAGCGGGGGGGCTCGGCACCGGGGAGCTGTTTTTT; D gene: TRBD2; J gene: TRBJ2-2; V gene: TRBV9; CDR3 length: 18; clone size: -
CDR3 protein: CAVKPLSYEQYF; CDR3 DNA: TGTGCCGTGAAGCCCCTCTCCTACGAGCAGTACTTC; D gene: -; J gene: TRBJ2-7; V gene: TRBV7-8; CDR3 length: 12; clone size: -
CDR3 protein: CASSELAGGHNEQFF; CDR3 DNA: TGTGCCAGCAGTGAACTAGCGGGGGGGCACAATGAGCAGTTCTTC; D gene: TRBD2; J gene: TRBJ2-1; V gene: TRBV6-1; CDR3 length: 15; clone size: -
CDR3 protein: CASSKKGDLAEQYF; CDR3 DNA: TGTGCCAGCAGCAAGAAGGGGGATTTGGCCGAGCAGTACTTC; D gene: -; J gene: TRBJ2-7; V gene: TRBV21-1; CDR3 length: 14; clone size: -
CDR3 protein: CATSRGAGYEQFF; CDR3 DNA: TGTGCCACCAGCAGGGGGGCCGGGTATGAGCAGTTCTTC; D gene: -; J gene: TRBJ2-1; V gene: TRBV15; CDR3 length: 13; clone size: -
CDR3 protein: CSVEGLAGYTDTQYF; CDR3 DNA: TGCAGCGTTGAGGGACTAGCGGGGTACACAGATACGCAGTATTTT; D gene: TRBD2; J gene: TRBJ2-3; V gene: TRBV29-1; CDR3 length: 15; clone size: -
CDR3 protein: CASSLGRNQYF; CDR3 DNA: TGCGCCAGCAGCTTGGGCCGGAACCAGTACTTC; D gene: -; J gene: TRBJ2-5; V gene: TRBV5-1; CDR3 length: 11; clone size: -
CDR3 protein: CASGTIMNTEAFF; CDR3 DNA: TGTGCCAGCGGGACCATCATGAACACTGAAGCTTTCTTT; D gene: -; J gene: TRBJ1-1; V gene: TRBV6-6; CDR3 length: 13; clone size: few
CDR3 protein: CASSPTLGWGGGYNEQFF; CDR3 DNA: TGTGCCAGCAGCCCCACTCTGGGGTGGGGGGGTGGATACAATGAGCAGTTCTTC; D gene: TRBD2; J gene: TRBJ2-1; V gene: TRBV7-9; CDR3 length: 18; clone size: -
CDR3 protein: CASSSDSAYGYTF; CDR3 DNA: TGTGCCAGTAGTAGTGACAGTGCCTATGGCTACACCTTC; D gene: -; J gene: TRBJ1-2; V gene: TRBV19; CDR3 length: 13; clone size: -
CDR3 protein: CAWSGTGSWNEQFF; CDR3 DNA: TGTGCCTGGAGTGGGACAGGGTCATGGAATGAGCAGTTCTTC; D gene: TRBD1; J gene: TRBJ2-1; V gene: TRBV30; CDR3 length: 14; clone size: -
CDR3 protein: CASRAGPGSRGYTF; CDR3 DNA: TGTGCCAGTCGGGCTGGGCCAGGCTCTCGGGGCTACACCTTC; D gene: -; J gene: TRBJ1-2; V gene: TRBV19; CDR3 length: 14; clone size: -